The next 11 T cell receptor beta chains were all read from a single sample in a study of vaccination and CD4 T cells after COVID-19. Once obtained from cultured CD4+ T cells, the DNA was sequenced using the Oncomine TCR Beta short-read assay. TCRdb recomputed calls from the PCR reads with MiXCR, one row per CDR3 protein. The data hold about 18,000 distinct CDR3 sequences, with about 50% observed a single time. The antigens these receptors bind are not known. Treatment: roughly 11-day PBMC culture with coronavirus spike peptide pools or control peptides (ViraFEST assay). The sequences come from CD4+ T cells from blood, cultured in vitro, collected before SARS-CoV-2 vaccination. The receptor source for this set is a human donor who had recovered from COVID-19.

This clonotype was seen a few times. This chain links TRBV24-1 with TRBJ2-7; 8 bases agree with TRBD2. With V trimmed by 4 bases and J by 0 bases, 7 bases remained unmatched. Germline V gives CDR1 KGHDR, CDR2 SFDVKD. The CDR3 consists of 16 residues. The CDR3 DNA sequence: TGTGCCACCAGTGACTCCTTCAGCGGGAGCTCCTACGAGCAGTACTTC. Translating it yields CATSDSFSGSSYEQYF.

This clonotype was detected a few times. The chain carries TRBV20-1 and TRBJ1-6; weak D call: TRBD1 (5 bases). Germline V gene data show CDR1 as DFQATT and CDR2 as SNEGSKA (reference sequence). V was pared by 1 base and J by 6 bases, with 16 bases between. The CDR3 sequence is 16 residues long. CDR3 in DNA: TGCAGTGCTAGAGGGAGGGGAAGGGGCTTTAATTCACCCCTCCACTTT. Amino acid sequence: CSARGRGRGFNSPLHF.

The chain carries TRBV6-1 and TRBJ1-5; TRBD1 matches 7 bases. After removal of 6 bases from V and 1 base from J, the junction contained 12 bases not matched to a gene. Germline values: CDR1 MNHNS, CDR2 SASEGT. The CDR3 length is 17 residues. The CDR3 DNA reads TGTGCCAGCAGCCACCAACGACAGGGAATCAGCAATCAGCCCCAGCATTTT. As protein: CASSHQRQGISNQPQHF.

The CDR3 is CASSLRTGRSYNSPLHF. The CDR3 DNA is TGTGCCAGCAGCTTACGGACAGGGCGCTCCTATAATTCACCCCTCCACTTT. The rearrangement uses TRBV7-8 and TRBJ1-6; TRBD1 agrees at 8 bases. The CDR3 sequence is 17 residues long. Trimming at V came to 2 bases and at J to 0 bases, leaving 3 bases not matched to a gene. Germline-derived CDR1 and CDR2 are SGHVS and FQNEAQ.

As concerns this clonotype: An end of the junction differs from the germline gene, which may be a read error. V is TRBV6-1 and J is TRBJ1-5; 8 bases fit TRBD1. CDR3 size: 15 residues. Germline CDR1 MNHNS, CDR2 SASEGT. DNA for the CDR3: TGTGCCAGCAGGGAGAGACAGGGGTACAATCAGCCCCGGCATTTT. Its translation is CASRERQGYNQPRHF.

The CDR3 protein is CASSPFGTLNTEAFF. The CDR3 nucleotides are TGTGCCAGCAGCCCGTTCGGGACACTGAACACTGAAGCTTTCTTT. The chain carries TRBV4-2 and TRBJ1-1, with D possibly TRBD1 on 6 matching bases. The V gene lost 4 bases and the J gene lost 0 bases, with 12 bases spanning the gap. CDR3 length: 15 amino acids. The germline V gene encodes CDR1 LGHNA and CDR2 YNFKEQ.

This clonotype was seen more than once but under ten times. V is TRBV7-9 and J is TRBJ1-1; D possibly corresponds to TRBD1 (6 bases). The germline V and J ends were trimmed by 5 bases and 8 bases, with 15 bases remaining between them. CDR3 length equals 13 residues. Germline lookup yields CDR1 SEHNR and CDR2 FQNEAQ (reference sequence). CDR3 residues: CASSETPGTEAFF. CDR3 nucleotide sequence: TGTGCCAGCAGCGAGACGCCCGGGACAGAAGCTTTCTTT.

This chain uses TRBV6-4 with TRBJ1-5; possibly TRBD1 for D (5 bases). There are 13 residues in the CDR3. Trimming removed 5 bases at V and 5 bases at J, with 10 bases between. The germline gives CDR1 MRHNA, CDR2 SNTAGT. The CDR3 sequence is CASSTQAYQPQHF. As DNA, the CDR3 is TGTGCCAGCAGTACACAGGCTTATCAGCCCCAGCATTTT.

The CDR3 region has the DNA TGTGCCAGCAGCTTAGGGGGGACTAGCGGGGCCCGCCGAGAGACCCAGTACTTC. It specifies CASSLGGTSGARRETQYF. The chain carries TRBV7-2 and TRBJ2-5, with 13 bases aligning to TRBD2. Germline CDR1 reads SGHTA; CDR2 reads FQGNSA. The CDR3 is made up of 18 amino acids. After removal of 1 base from V and 4 bases from J, the junction contained 9 bases not matched to a gene.

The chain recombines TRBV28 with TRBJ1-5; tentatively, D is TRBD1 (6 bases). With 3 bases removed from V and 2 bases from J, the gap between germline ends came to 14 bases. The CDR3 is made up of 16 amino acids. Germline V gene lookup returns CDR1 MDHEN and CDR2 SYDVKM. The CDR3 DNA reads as TGTGCCAGCAGTTTCGGGACATTCTCTGGCAATCAGCCCCAGCATTTT. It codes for CASSFGTFSGNQPQHF. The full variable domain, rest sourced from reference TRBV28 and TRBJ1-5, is DVKVTQSSRYLVKRTGEKVFLECVQDMDHENMFWYRQDPGLGLRLIYFSYDVKMKEKGDIPEGYSVSREKKERFSLILESASTNQTSMYLCASSFGTFSGNQPQHFGDGTRLSIL.

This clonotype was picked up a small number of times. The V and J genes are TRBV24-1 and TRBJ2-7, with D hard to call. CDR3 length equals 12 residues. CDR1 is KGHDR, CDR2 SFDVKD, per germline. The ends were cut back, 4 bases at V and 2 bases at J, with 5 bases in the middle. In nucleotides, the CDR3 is TGTGCCACCAGTGAACAAACCTACGAGCAGTACTTC. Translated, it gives CATSEQTYEQYF.